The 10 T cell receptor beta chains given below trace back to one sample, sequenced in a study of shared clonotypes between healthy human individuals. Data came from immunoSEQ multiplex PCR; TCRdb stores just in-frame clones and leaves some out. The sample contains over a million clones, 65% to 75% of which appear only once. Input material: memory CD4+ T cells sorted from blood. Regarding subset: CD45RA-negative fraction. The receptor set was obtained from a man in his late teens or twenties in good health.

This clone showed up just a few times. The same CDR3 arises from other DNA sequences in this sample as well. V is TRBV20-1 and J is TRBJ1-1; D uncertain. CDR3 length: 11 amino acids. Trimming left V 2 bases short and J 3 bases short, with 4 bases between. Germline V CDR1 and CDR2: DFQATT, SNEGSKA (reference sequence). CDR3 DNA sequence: TGCAGTGCTAGAAGGGACACTGAAGCTTTCTTT. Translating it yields CSARRDTEAFF.

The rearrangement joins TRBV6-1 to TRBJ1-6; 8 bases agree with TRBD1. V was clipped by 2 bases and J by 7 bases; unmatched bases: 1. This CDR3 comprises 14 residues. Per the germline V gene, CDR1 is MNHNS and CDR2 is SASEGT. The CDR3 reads CASSEYRGNSPLHF. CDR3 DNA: TGTGCCAGCAGTGAATACAGGGGGAATTCACCCCTCCACTTT.

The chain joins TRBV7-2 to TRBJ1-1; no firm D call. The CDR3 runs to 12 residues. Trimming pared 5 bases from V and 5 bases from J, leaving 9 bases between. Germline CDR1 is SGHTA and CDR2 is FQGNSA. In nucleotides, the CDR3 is TGTGCCAGCAGCATGCTTAGAACTGAAGCTTTCTTT. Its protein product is CASSMLRTEAFF.

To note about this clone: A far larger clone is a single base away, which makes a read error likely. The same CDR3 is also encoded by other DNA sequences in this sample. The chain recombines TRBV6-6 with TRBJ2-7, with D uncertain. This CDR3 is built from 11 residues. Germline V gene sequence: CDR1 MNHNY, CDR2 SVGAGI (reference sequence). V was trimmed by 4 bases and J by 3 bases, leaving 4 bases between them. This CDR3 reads CASSLGYEQYF. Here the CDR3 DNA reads TGTGCCAGCAGTTTGGGCTACGAGCAGTACTTC.

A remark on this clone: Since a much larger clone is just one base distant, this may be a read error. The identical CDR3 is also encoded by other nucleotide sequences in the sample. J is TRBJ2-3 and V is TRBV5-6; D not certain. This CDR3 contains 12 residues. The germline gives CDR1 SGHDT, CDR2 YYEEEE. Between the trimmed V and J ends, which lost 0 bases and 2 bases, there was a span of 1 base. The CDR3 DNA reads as TGTGCCAGCAGCTTGGTCACAGATACGCAGTATTTT. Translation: CASSLVTDTQYF.

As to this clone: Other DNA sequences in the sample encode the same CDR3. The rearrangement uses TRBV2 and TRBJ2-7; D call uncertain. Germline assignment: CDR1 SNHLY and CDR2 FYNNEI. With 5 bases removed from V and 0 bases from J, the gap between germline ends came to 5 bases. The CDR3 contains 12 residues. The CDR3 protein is CASSPSSYEQYF. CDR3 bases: TGTGCCAGCAGTCCTAGCTCCTACGAGCAGTACTTC.

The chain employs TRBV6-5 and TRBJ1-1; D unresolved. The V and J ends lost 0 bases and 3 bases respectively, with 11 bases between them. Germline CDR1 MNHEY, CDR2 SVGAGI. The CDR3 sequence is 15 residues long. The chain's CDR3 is CASSYSRWRDTEAFF. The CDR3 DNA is TGTGCCAGCAGTTACTCCAGGTGGAGGGACACTGAAGCTTTCTTT.

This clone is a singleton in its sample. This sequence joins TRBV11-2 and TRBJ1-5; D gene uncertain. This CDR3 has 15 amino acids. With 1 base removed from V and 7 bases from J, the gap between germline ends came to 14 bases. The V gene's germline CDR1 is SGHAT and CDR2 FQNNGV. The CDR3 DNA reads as TGTGCCAGCAGCTTAGGTGGCGAGGAAGGCCAGCCCCAGCATTTT. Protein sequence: CASSLGGEEGQPQHF.

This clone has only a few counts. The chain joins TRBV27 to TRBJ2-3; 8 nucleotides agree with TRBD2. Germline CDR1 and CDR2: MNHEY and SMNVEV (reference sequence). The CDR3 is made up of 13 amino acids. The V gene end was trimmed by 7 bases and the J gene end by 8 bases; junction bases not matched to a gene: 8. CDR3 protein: CASTLSGGGTQYF. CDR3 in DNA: TGTGCCAGCACCCTGAGCGGGGGCGGTACGCAGTATTTT.

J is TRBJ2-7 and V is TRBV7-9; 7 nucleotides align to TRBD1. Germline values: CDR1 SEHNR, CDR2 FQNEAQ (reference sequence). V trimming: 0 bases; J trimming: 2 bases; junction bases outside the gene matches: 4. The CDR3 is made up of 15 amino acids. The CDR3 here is CASSLAATGTYEQYF. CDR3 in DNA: TGTGCCAGCAGCTTAGCCGCGACAGGGACCTACGAGCAGTACTTC. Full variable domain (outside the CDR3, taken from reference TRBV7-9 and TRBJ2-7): DTGVSQNPRHKITKRGQNVTFRCDPISEHNRLYWYRQTLGQGPEFLTYFQNEAQLEKSRLLSDRFSAERPKGSFSTLEIQRTEQGDSAMYLCASSLAATGTYEQYFGPGTRLTVT.